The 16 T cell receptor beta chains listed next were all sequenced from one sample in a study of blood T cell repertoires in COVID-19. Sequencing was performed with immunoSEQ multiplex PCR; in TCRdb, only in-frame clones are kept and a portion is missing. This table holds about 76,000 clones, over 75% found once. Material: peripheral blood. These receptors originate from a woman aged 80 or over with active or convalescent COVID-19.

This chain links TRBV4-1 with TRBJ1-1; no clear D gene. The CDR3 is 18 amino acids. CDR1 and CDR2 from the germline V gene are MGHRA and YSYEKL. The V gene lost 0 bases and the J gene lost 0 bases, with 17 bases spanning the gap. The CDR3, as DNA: TGCGCCAGCAGCCAAGAGCCGCTCCGGAGGAACTTGAACACTGAAGCTTTCTTT. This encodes CASSQEPLRRNLNTEAFF.

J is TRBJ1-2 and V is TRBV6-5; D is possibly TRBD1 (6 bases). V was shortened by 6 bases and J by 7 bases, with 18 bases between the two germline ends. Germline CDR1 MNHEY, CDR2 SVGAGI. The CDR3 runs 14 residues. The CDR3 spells CASRNAPGTSGYTF. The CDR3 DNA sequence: TGTGCCAGCAGAAATGCTCCAGGGACAAGTGGCTACACCTTC.

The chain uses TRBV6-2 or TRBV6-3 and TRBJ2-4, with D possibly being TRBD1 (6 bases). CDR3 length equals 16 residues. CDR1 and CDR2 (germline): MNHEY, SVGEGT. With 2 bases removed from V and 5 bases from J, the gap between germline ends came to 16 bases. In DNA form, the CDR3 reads TGTGCCAGCAGTTACCGATCCCAGGGACACGAAAACATTCAGTACTTC. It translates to CASSYRSQGHENIQYF.

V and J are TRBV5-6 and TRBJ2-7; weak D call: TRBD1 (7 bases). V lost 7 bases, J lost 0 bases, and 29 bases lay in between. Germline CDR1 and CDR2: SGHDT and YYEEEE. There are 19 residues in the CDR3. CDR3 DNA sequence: TGTGCCAGCCAATCTCCCAGGGGGGACGGACTGATGATCTCCTACGAGCAGTACTTC. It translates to CASQSPRGDGLMISYEQYF.

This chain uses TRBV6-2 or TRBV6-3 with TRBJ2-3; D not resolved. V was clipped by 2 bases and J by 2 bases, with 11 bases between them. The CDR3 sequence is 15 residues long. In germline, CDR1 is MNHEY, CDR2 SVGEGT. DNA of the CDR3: TGTGCCAGCAGTTACCTCAGGATTGCCACAGATACGCAGTATTTT. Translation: CASSYLRIATDTQYF.

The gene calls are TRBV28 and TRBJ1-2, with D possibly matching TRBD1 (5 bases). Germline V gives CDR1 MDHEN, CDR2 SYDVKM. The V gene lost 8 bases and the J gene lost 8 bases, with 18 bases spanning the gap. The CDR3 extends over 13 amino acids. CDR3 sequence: CASGRTHWGGYTF. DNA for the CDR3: TGTGCCAGCGGCCGGACCCATTGGGGCGGCTACACCTTC.

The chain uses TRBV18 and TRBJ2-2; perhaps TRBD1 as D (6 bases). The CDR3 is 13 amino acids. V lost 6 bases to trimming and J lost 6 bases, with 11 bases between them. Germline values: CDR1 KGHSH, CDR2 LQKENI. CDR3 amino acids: CASSNREPGELFF. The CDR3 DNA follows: TGTGCCAGCTCTAACAGGGAACCCGGGGAGCTGTTTTTT.

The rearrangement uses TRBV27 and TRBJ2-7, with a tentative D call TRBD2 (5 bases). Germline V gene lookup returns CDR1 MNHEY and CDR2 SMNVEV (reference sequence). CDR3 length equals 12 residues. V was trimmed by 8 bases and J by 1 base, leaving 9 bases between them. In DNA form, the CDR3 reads TGTGCCAGCGCCCGGGGTTCCTACGAGCAGTACTTC. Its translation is CASARGSYEQYF.

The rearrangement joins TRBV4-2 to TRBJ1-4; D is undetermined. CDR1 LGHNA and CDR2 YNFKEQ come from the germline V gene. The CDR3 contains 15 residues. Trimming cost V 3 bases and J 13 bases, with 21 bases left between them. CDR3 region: CASSQGTTGESRLFF. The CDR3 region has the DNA TGTGCCAGCAGCCAGGGAACCACCGGGGAATCACGACTGTTTTTT.

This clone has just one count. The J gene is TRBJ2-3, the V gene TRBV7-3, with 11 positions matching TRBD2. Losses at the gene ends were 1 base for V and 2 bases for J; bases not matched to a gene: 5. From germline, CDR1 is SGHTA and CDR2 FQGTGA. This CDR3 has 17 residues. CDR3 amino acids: CASSLSRLAGHTDTQYF. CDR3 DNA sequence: TGTGCCAGCAGCTTAAGTAGACTAGCGGGGCACACAGATACGCAGTATTTT.

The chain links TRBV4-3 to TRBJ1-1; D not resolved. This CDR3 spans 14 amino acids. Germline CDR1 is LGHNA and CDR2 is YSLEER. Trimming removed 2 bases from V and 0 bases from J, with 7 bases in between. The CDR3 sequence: CASSQSSLNTEAFF. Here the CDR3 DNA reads TGCGCCAGCAGCCAATCTAGTCTGAACACTGAAGCTTTCTTT.

Here the CDR3 reads CASSRLQGNEQYF. CDR3 DNA sequence: TGTGCCAGCAGCCGATTACAGGGGAACGAGCAGTACTTC. The chain recombines TRBV3-1 (or the pseudogene TRBV3-2) with TRBJ2-7; 7 bases are a match to TRBD1. Germline assignment: CDR1 LGHDT and CDR2 YNNKEL (reference sequence). CDR3 length: 13 amino acids. The J segment lost 5 bases and the V segment lost 4 bases, leaving 5 bases of the junction unmatched.

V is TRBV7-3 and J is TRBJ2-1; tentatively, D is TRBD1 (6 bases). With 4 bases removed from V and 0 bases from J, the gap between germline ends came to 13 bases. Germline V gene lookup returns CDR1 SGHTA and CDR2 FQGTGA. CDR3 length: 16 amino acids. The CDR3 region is CASSSRQASSYNEQFF. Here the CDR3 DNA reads TGTGCCAGCAGCTCCCGACAGGCGAGCTCCTACAATGAGCAGTTCTTC.

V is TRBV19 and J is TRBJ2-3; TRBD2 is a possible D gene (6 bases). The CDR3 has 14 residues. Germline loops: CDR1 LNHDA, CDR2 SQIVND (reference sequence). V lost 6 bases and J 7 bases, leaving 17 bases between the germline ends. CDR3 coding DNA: TGTGCCAGTAGCGAACCCCCGCGGGGTAATACGCAGTATTTT. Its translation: CASSEPPRGNTQYF.

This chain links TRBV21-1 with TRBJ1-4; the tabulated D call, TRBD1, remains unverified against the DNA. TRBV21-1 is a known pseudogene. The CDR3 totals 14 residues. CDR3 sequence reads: CASSRRQSNEKLFF. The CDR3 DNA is TGTGCCAGCAGCCGACGACAGTCTAATGAAAAACTGTTTTTT.

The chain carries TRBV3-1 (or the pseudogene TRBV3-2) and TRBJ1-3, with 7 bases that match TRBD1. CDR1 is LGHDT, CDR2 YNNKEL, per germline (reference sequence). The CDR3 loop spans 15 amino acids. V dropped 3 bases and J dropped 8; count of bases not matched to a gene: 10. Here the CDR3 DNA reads TGTGCCAGCAGCCAGACGACAGGGCTAGGAGACACCATATATTTT. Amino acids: CASSQTTGLGDTIYF.